A selection of T cell receptor beta chains follows, all from one sample in a study of shared clonotypes between healthy human individuals. Clones were sequenced by immunoSEQ multiplex PCR, and TCRdb holds only the in-frame ones, with some missing. Among around 2,000,000 clones listed, around 93% were seen once. Material for sequencing was naive CD8+ T cells from PBMCs. The origin of the receptors is a man aged 18 to 29 in good health. Some clones in this sample may be carry-over from other donors' samples. Each CDR3 is given without its conserved first and last residue. Each record gives: clone size, J gene, V gene, CDR3 protein. For some rows the clone size is stated as once, few or many, or as a class when expanded; others skip it.

clone_size: -; j_call: TRBJ1-1; v_call: TRBV6-1; cdr3_aa: ASPGRTGVTEAF
clone_size: -; j_call: TRBJ1-2; v_call: TRBV5-6; cdr3_aa: ASSPREGYLYGYT
clone_size: -; j_call: TRBJ2-4; v_call: TRBV5-1; cdr3_aa: ASSLSYTLAKNIQY
clone_size: -; j_call: TRBJ1-2; v_call: TRBV25-1; cdr3_aa: ASSGRHRIYGYT
clone_size: -; j_call: TRBJ2-7; v_call: TRBV14; cdr3_aa: ASSPSGQGVYEQY
clone_size: -; j_call: TRBJ2-7; v_call: TRBV28; cdr3_aa: ASSFKQGLDEQY
clone_size: -; j_call: TRBJ2-2; v_call: TRBV4-1; cdr3_aa: ASSPTPGTGELF
clone_size: -; j_call: TRBJ2-2; v_call: TRBV7-3; cdr3_aa: ASSPSTGMLNTGELF
clone_size: few; j_call: TRBJ1-1; v_call: TRBV6-5; cdr3_aa: ASRPYRGTEAF
clone_size: -; j_call: TRBJ2-7; v_call: TRBV4-3; cdr3_aa: ASSQDKGLPRWQY
clone_size: -; j_call: TRBJ1-2; v_call: TRBV19; cdr3_aa: ASSGQGNGYT
clone_size: -; j_call: TRBJ2-1; v_call: TRBV6-5; cdr3_aa: ASKAEQNNEQF
clone_size: -; j_call: TRBJ2-1; v_call: TRBV4-3; cdr3_aa: ASSQESYGEGANEQF
clone_size: -; j_call: TRBJ1-1; v_call: TRBV27; cdr3_aa: ASSLRTGATEAF
clone_size: -; j_call: TRBJ2-2; v_call: TRBV19; cdr3_aa: ASSIWGFTGELF
clone_size: few; j_call: TRBJ1-2; v_call: TRBV29-1; cdr3_aa: SVDEGAGYGYT
clone_size: -; j_call: TRBJ2-7; v_call: TRBV6-5; cdr3_aa: ASSPPAGAREQY
clone_size: -; j_call: TRBJ2-5; v_call: TRBV9; cdr3_aa: ASSVDSKQETQY
clone_size: -; j_call: TRBJ1-5; v_call: TRBV9; cdr3_aa: ASSVEGINQPQH
clone_size: -; j_call: TRBJ2-7; v_call: TRBV25-1; cdr3_aa: ASTRGGSDEQY
clone_size: -; j_call: TRBJ1-1; v_call: TRBV25-1; cdr3_aa: ATSPGVSTEAF
clone_size: -; j_call: TRBJ2-7; v_call: TRBV4-1; cdr3_aa: ASSPFAGLAGVGEQY
clone_size: -; j_call: TRBJ1-1; v_call: TRBV19; cdr3_aa: ASSLRKGWEKEEAF
clone_size: -; j_call: TRBJ1-5; v_call: TRBV7-9; cdr3_aa: ASSTPDEPGGPQH
clone_size: -; j_call: TRBJ1-3; v_call: TRBV10-3; cdr3_aa: AIRNDRHTGNTIY
clone_size: -; j_call: TRBJ2-3; v_call: TRBV28; cdr3_aa: ASSIRTATDTQY
clone_size: -; j_call: TRBJ1-2; v_call: TRBV27; cdr3_aa: ASSEGGGYT
clone_size: -; j_call: TRBJ1-1; v_call: TRBV6-5; cdr3_aa: ASSYSGMNTEAF
clone_size: -; j_call: TRBJ1-5; v_call: TRBV19; cdr3_aa: ASSIGQYSNQPQH
clone_size: -; j_call: TRBJ1-2; v_call: TRBV5-6; cdr3_aa: ASRRLGGIGYT
clone_size: -; j_call: TRBJ2-2; v_call: TRBV6-5; cdr3_aa: ASSPLQWRELF
clone_size: -; j_call: TRBJ1-2; v_call: TRBV19; cdr3_aa: ASSTRQGWGYGYT
clone_size: -; j_call: TRBJ2-2; v_call: TRBV27; cdr3_aa: ASSLGMNTGELF
clone_size: -; j_call: TRBJ2-7; v_call: TRBV7-6; cdr3_aa: ASSLGVADLREQY
clone_size: -; j_call: TRBJ1-2; v_call: TRBV28; cdr3_aa: ASSSPHEVLWDYGYT
clone_size: -; j_call: TRBJ1-1; v_call: TRBV2; cdr3_aa: ASSVATGERVGTEAF
clone_size: -; j_call: TRBJ2-7; v_call: TRBV9; cdr3_aa: ASSESGTGYDEQY
clone_size: -; j_call: TRBJ2-7; v_call: TRBV9; cdr3_aa: ASSVEGLPSSYEQY
clone_size: -; j_call: TRBJ2-2; v_call: TRBV6-1; cdr3_aa: ASSVSKGWVEELF
clone_size: -; j_call: TRBJ2-2; v_call: TRBV9; cdr3_aa: ASSGGNRVRELF
clone_size: -; j_call: TRBJ2-7; v_call: TRBV2; cdr3_aa: ASGEGRTYEQY
clone_size: -; j_call: TRBJ2-1; v_call: TRBV5-1; cdr3_aa: ASSLLLAGVEQF
clone_size: -; j_call: TRBJ2-7; v_call: TRBV28; cdr3_aa: ASSSHAYEQY
clone_size: -; j_call: TRBJ1-5; v_call: TRBV27; cdr3_aa: ASTPRFPSGQPQH
clone_size: -; j_call: TRBJ2-5; v_call: TRBV4-2; cdr3_aa: ASSQELAGSQETQY
clone_size: -; j_call: TRBJ2-7; v_call: TRBV6-1; cdr3_aa: ASSEDRGRRYEQY
clone_size: -; j_call: TRBJ2-2; v_call: TRBV4-1; cdr3_aa: ASSQDWVDTGELF
clone_size: -; j_call: TRBJ2-1; v_call: TRBV7-9; cdr3_aa: ASSPQWTRLYEQF
clone_size: -; j_call: TRBJ2-1; v_call: TRBV29-1; cdr3_aa: SVEGDRGREQF
clone_size: -; j_call: TRBJ2-7; v_call: TRBV28; cdr3_aa: ASSFRQGGSYEQY
clone_size: once; j_call: TRBJ2-1; v_call: TRBV9; cdr3_aa: ASSTRLAGVSGSYNEQF
clone_size: -; j_call: TRBJ2-5; v_call: TRBV30; cdr3_aa: ACQTMGGKAETQY
clone_size: -; j_call: TRBJ2-1; v_call: TRBV29-1; cdr3_aa: SVTRRLAGSYNEQF
clone_size: -; j_call: TRBJ2-5; v_call: TRBV18; cdr3_aa: ASSADRGETQY
clone_size: -; j_call: TRBJ1-4; v_call: TRBV7-9; cdr3_aa: ASSHLDSSEKLF